The clone carrying this T cell receptor (beta chain) has at least ten counts. This CDR3 is 13 amino acids long. The germline V gene encodes CDR1 SGHAT and CDR2 FQDESV (reference sequence). The V gene lost 3 bases and the J gene lost 8 bases, with 13 bases spanning the gap. This entry comes from a study of T cells in Graves' hyperthyroidism and ophthalmopathy. What was amplified from RNA transcripts were TCR beta CDR3 regions. Using the HTBI primer set, a first-round RT-PCR was run on the TCR CDR3. TCRdb independently ran MiXCR on the multiplex PCR reads; one entry per CDR3 protein. The profile covers a few hundred thousand distinct CDR3 sequences, with 14% to 15% appearing a single time and 30% to 35% taken by the ten largest.

Sequencing input: blood. This TCR derives from a woman in her twenties or thirties with Graves' hyperthyroidism. V is TRBV11-1 and J is TRBJ1-2; the D gene is possibly TRBD1 (5 bases). CDR3 sequence: CASSFSGIRGYTF. The CDR3, as DNA: TGTGCCAGCAGCTTCTCAGGGATTCGGGGCTACACCTTC.